This T cell receptor (beta chain) came from a study of somatic mutations in cytotoxic T cells in rheumatoid arthritis. Study-level findings and limits: The modest underrepresentation of TRBV07 observed in rheumatoid arthritis patients was not subjected to multiple-comparison adjustment.

Turning to this clone: Its antigen is as yet unknown.

Germline-derived CDR1 and CDR2 are PRHDT and FYEKMQ (reference sequence). V lost 1 base and J 13 bases, leaving 10 bases between the germline ends. The CDR3 length is 11 residues. This table comes from immunoSEQ multiplex PCR, and its TCRdb copy is limited to in-frame clones, with some not included. Of some 16,000 clones in the sample, around three quarters are singletons; the top ten hold about 11%. This sequence originates from an adult with rheumatoid arthritis. V gene TRBV13 combines with J gene TRBJ1-2; D possibly corresponds to TRBD1 (5 bases). Material: CD8+ T cells sorted from blood. CDR3 in DNA: TGTGCCAGCAGCTTAGATGGGACCGCCACCTTC. Its translation is CASSLDGTATF. The full variable domain, its missing parts supplied by reference TRBV13 and TRBJ1-2, is AAGVIQSPRHLIKEKRETATLKCYPIPRHDTVYWYQQGPGQDPQFLISFYEKMQSDKGSIPDRFSAQQFSDYHSELNMSSLELGDSALYFCASSLDGTATFGSGTRLTVV.